This T cell receptor beta chain was sequenced for a study of T and B cells in COVID-19 patients. Trimming stripped 10 bases from V and 0 bases from J, with 7 bases between. CDR3 length equals 11 residues. Germline loops: CDR1 LNHDA, CDR2 SQIVND (reference sequence). Blood genomic DNA input for TRB amplification was roughly 220-500 ng. BIOMED2 TRB-A/B primer pools were used in multiplex TRB PCR. TCRdb reprocessed the multiplex PCR reads with MiXCR, giving one entry per CDR3 protein. The data contain some 3,000 distinct CDR3 sequences, about 23% of them singletons. In this sample, this clonotype is large (0.1 to 1%). Its antigen is unknown. Study findings and constraints: Clonality of TRB repertoires was high in active COVID-19; recovery brought above-healthy diversity and richness.

The chain links TRBV19 to TRBJ2-7; no reliable D call. What was sequenced was blood. The clonotype originates from a human donor with active COVID-19. The CDR3 DNA reads as TGTGCCACATCCTCCTCCTACGAGCAGTACTTC. Amino acid sequence: CATSSSYEQYF.